This TCR beta chain was sequenced during a study of T cell repertoires in aging, cancer and after chemotherapy (dated by TCRdb to about 2019). Turning to the overall study: The donors fell into six age groups ranging from 30 or younger to 70 or older, and each group had at least three individuals. TCR repertoires from healthy donor controls were recorded over periods of several months to years and showed clear clonal overlap between repeated samplings. Roughly 9.6 million TCR reads were contained in the full dataset. Peripheral blood TCR beta repertoires from healthy donors and cancer patients were profiled to examine immunoaging and T cell reconstitution after chemotherapy. Alongside fewer than 100 healthy donors serving as a reference group, the cohort included approximately 210 cancer patients, of whom approximately 94 had hematological cancers and some 130 had solid cancers. Study-wide conclusions, independent of this receptor: In both cancer cohorts, median generation probability rose over the chemotherapy interval, which suggests that the repertoire was reconstituted through rebound thymic output. In healthy donors, the decline in TCR diversity with age was mainly due to loss of richness, whereas in cancer patients loss of evenness also played a role. According to the authors, the repertoire data do not permit conclusions about immunological memory after chemotherapy. Compared with age-matched healthy donors, untreated patients with hematological or solid cancers had significantly lower TCR diversity and higher clonality in blood.

Using a mixed TRB-A/B primer pool, multiplex touch-down PCR amplified rearranged TRB sequences covering the V, D and J segments. Illumina adapters and sample indices were added to the amplicons in two consecutive PCR reactions performed with Phusion HS II polymerase. Amplicons were gel-purified with the NucleoSpin Gel and PCR Clean-up kit, then checked with Qubit and an Agilent 2100 Bioanalyzer. Libraries were sequenced on an Illumina MiSeq using 600-cycle, single-indexed, paired-end runs. Per the original workflow: TRB sequences were processed with MiXCR versions 2.12 and 3.0.5. A clone was defined as each unique CDR3 nucleotide sequence, and only productive sequences supported by at least two reads were kept. Repertoire metrics included Shannon diversity, evenness, clonality (one minus evenness), and alpha-parameterized diversity profiles from alpha 0 to 5. The IGoR algorithm was used to calculate generation probabilities for clones in the paired samples taken before and after chemotherapy. TCRdb passed the public sequencing reads through fastp at Q25 and MiXCR, retaining productive beta sequences. Every entry covers one CDR3 protein and lists the most common genes and DNA from its rows. Clone size and V and J calls follow TCRdb, not the original study. The sample table holds about 10,000 distinct CDR3 sequences, of which about 40% were seen once. The ten top clones hold roughly 1.5% of the sample.

V gives up 3 bases and J gives up 2 bases, and the segment between their germline ends measures 20 bases. The CDR3 measures 17 amino acids from cysteine to phenylalanine. Here the CDR3 DNA is all that survives: 51 bases in frame from base 1. From the germline V gene (reference sequence), CDR1 is SGHNT and CDR2 is YYREEE. Instead of sorted cells or RNA, genomic DNA extracted from peripheral blood served as the source for amplifying TCR beta rearrangements. To note about this clonotype: Its recognized antigen is unknown. No per-base quality is available; no much larger clone lies one base away.

Sequenced sample: blood. The chain is made from TRBV5-4 and TRBJ1-2; a tentative D call is TRBD1 (6 bases match). The source is a human donor in good health. The CDR3 corresponds to CASSYPPGRGENYGYTF. In nucleotides, the sequence is TGTGCCAGCAGCTACCCCCCGGGCAGGGGCGAAAACTATGGCTACACCTTC.